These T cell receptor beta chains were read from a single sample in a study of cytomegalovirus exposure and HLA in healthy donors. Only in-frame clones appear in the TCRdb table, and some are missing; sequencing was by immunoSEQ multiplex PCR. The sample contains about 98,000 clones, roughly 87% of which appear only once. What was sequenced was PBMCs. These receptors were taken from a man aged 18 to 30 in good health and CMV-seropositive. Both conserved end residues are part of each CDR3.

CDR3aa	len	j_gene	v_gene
CASSVGTITGELFF	14	TRBJ2-2	TRBV28
CASSQEASGSIYEQYF	16	TRBJ2-7	TRBV4-3
CASSGTDSVGYEQYF	15	TRBJ2-7	TRBV7-2
CASSLVGGVQETQYF	15	TRBJ2-5	TRBV11-3
CASSEAQSGANVLTF	15	TRBJ2-6	TRBV6-1
CASSPQGIGYGYTF	14	TRBJ1-2	TRBV19
CASSLHGLAEYRNEQFF	17	TRBJ2-1	TRBV27
CASSQGLAGAPNEQFF	16	TRBJ2-1	TRBV4-1
CASSRTGSRETQYF	14	TRBJ2-5	TRBV5-6
CASSEWGLAKDNEQFF	16	TRBJ2-1	TRBV2